A single sample is the source of the 23 T cell receptor beta chains below, sequenced in a study of shared clonotypes between healthy human individuals. Sequencing used immunoSEQ multiplex PCR; TCRdb keeps in-frame clones, though not all of them. The data contain approximately 1,500,000 clones, roughly 96% of them singletons. The sequenced sample was naive CD4+ T cells sorted from blood. Sample subset: CD45RA+ positively selected. The source of these receptors is a man aged 25-45 years in good health.

This clone has a single count. The chain's CDR3 is CASTRLLREHAEAFF. DNA of the CDR3: TGTGCCAGCACGAGGCTATTACGAGAACATGCTGAAGCTTTCTTT. The chain is built from TRBV7-9 and TRBJ1-1; unclear D gene. The germline V and J ends were trimmed by 7 bases and 6 bases, with 21 bases remaining between them. This CDR3 is built from 15 residues. Germline V lookup: CDR1 SEHNR, CDR2 FQNEAQ (reference sequence). The whole variable domain, filled in from reference TRBV7-9 and TRBJ1-1, reads DTGVSQNPRHKITKRGQNVTFRCDPISEHNRLYWYRQTLGQGPEFLTYFQNEAQLEKSRLLSDRFSAERPKGSFSTLEIQRTEQGDSAMYLCASTRLLREHAEAFFGQGTRLTVV.

The chain recombines TRBV5-1 with TRBJ2-1; TRBD2 agrees at 8 bases. The trim removed 4 bases at V and 0 bases at J, leaving 12 bases unmatched. This CDR3 is 18 amino acids long. CDR1 SGHRS and CDR2 YFSETQ come from the germline V gene. The CDR3 region is CASSTPSKLADSYNEQFF. The CDR3 nucleotides read TGCGCCAGCAGCACCCCAAGTAAACTAGCGGACTCCTACAATGAGCAGTTCTTC.

The chain carries TRBV2 and TRBJ2-7; 11 positions match TRBD2. Unmatched junction bases numbered 5, after V lost 8 bases and J lost 2 bases. There are 14 residues in the CDR3. Looked up from germline, CDR1 is SNHLY and CDR2 is FYNNEI. DNA of the CDR3: TGTGCCAGCGTCTCGACTAGCGGGGCCTACGAGCAGTACTTC. Translated, it gives CASVSTSGAYEQYF. Variable domain in full (rest from reference TRBV2 and TRBJ2-7): EPEVTQTPSHQVTQMGQEVILRCVPISNHLYFYWYRQILGQKVEFLVSFYNNEISEKSEIFDDQFSVERPDGSNFTLKIRSTKLEDSAMYFCASVSTSGAYEQYFGPGTRLTVT.

CDR3: CASSIQAAQPQHF. CDR3 in DNA: TGTGCCAGTAGTATTCAGGCCGCTCAGCCCCAGCATTTT. The chain employs TRBV19 and TRBJ1-5; D remains unclear. Germline V CDR1 and CDR2: LNHDA, SQIVND (reference sequence). The V end lost 3 bases, the J end lost 6 bases, and 9 bases lay between the germline ends. The length of the CDR3 is 13 residues.

The J gene is TRBJ2-5, the V gene TRBV10-1, with a tentative D call TRBD1 (5 bases). CDR1 is WNHNN and CDR2 is SYGVQD in the germline V gene (reference sequence). The CDR3 has 14 residues. The ends were cut back, 1 base at V and 5 bases at J, with 11 bases in the middle. DNA for the CDR3: TGCGCCAGCAGTGAGTTCCCAGGGATGGAGACCCAGTACTTC. Translated: CASSEFPGMETQYF.

The chain employs TRBV9 and TRBJ2-2, with 7 bases matching TRBD2. Germline V gene sequence: CDR1 SGDLS, CDR2 YYNGEE. CDR3 size: 17 residues. The trim removed 0 bases at V and 7 bases at J, leaving 12 bases unmatched. CDR3 coding DNA: TGTGCCAGCAGCGTAGGTCAGAGCGGGGCCCACGGCGGGGAGCTGTTTTTT. This translates into CASSVGQSGAHGGELFF.

This chain links TRBV19 with TRBJ1-5; D is unresolved. The CDR3 runs 15 residues. Trimming removed 6 bases at V and 2 bases at J, with 14 bases between. Germline CDR1 is LNHDA and CDR2 is SQIVND (reference sequence). CDR3 sequence reads: CASSGDSRGNQPQHF. CDR3 sequence (DNA): TGTGCCAGTAGCGGAGATTCGAGAGGCAATCAGCCCCAGCATTTT.

The gene calls are TRBV27 and TRBJ2-7, with 14 bases matching TRBD2. J was trimmed by 7 bases and V by 5 bases; bases with no gene match: 4. This CDR3 contains 14 residues. Germline CDR1 reads MNHEY; CDR2 reads SMNVEV (reference sequence). The CDR3 DNA sequence: TGTGCCAGCAGTCCCGGGACTAGCGGGAGAGAGCAGTACTTC. This encodes CASSPGTSGREQYF.

J is TRBJ2-7 and V is TRBV9; weak D call: TRBD2 (5 bases). CDR1 SGDLS and CDR2 YYNGEE come from the germline V gene. Trimming removed 0 bases from V and 3 bases from J, with 10 bases in between. CDR3 length equals 14 residues. CDR3 sequence (DNA): TGTGCCAGCAGCGTAGCTGCGGAGGTCTACGAGCAGTACTTC. Its translation: CASSVAAEVYEQYF.

CDR3 region: CASMDRAAGELFF. As DNA, the CDR3 is TGTGCCAGCATGGACAGGGCGGCCGGGGAGCTGTTTTTT. The J gene is TRBJ2-2, the V gene TRBV28, with 8 nucleotides matching TRBD1. The CDR3 sequence is 13 residues long. With V trimmed by 7 bases and J by 6 bases, 4 bases remained unmatched. Germline lookup yields CDR1 MDHEN and CDR2 SYDVKM. The full variable domain, its missing parts supplied by reference TRBV28 and TRBJ2-2, is DVKVTQSSRYLVKRTGEKVFLECVQDMDHENMFWYRQDPGLGLRLIYFSYDVKMKEKGDIPEGYSVSREKKERFSLILESASTNQTSMYLCASMDRAAGELFFGEGSRLTVL.

V usage is TRBV7-6 and J usage is TRBJ1-1, with D hard to call. Germline V gene data show CDR1 as SGHVS and CDR2 as FNYEAQ. V was pared by 5 bases and J by 1 base, with 14 bases between. The CDR3 spans 15 residues. The CDR3 region is CASSPPGWANTEAFF. In DNA form, the CDR3 reads TGTGCCAGCAGCCCTCCCGGGTGGGCGAACACTGAAGCTTTCTTT.

CDR3 DNA: TGTGCCAGCACAGCGGCAGGGGGCGTGCAGCCCCAGCATTTT. The encoded protein is CASTAAGGVQPQHF. The chain combines TRBV2 with TRBJ1-5, with TRBD1 matching 8 bases. V shed 7 bases and J 7 bases; nucleotides not matched to a gene: 9. Germline V gene lookup returns CDR1 SNHLY and CDR2 FYNNEI. There are 14 residues in the CDR3.

A remark on this clone: One junction end disagrees with the germline gene, perhaps due to a read error. The gene calls are TRBV6-5 and TRBJ2-2; D is possibly TRBD1 or TRBD2 (5 bases each). The V gene's germline CDR1 is MNHEY and CDR2 SVGAGI. The CDR3 is 14 residues long. The chain's CDR3 is CASSYLEDTGKLFF. CDR3 DNA: TGTGCCAGCAGTTACTTGGAGGACACCGGGAAGCTGTTTTTT.

The count of this clone is one. The chain combines TRBV7-2 with TRBJ2-2; possibly TRBD2 for D (6 bases). The V and J ends lost 4 bases and 8 bases respectively, with 17 bases between them. The CDR3 is 15 residues long. Germline V gene lookup returns CDR1 SGHTA and CDR2 FQGNSA. The CDR3 loop is CASSSGTARVGELFF. The CDR3 nucleotides read TGTGCCAGCAGCTCCGGGACTGCGAGGGTTGGGGAGCTGTTTTTT.

This clone showed up just once. V usage is TRBV21-1 and J usage is TRBJ1-2; the table assigns TRBD1, which was not confirmed against the DNA. TRBV21-1 is marked as a pseudogene. There are 13 residues in the CDR3. The DNA for the CDR3 is TGTGCCAGCAGTCGACAGGGTCTTGGTGGCTACACCTTC. Protein sequence: CASSRQGLGGYTF.

This chain links TRBV9 with TRBJ1-2; no definite D call. The germline V gene has CDR1 SGDLS and CDR2 YYNGEE. The CDR3 totals 14 residues. The V end lost 0 bases, the J end lost 6 bases, and 12 bases lay between the germline ends. The CDR3 loop is CASSVAVGLDGYTF. CDR3 coding DNA: TGTGCCAGCAGCGTAGCGGTAGGGTTGGATGGCTACACCTTC.

The gene calls are TRBV9 and TRBJ2-5; 8 bases fit TRBD2. CDR3 length: 15 amino acids. V gave up 3 bases and J gave up 5 bases; unmatched junction bases: 9. The germline gives CDR1 SGDLS, CDR2 YYNGEE. The CDR3 spells CASSDGTRGRETQYF. The CDR3, as DNA: TGTGCCAGCAGCGACGGGACTAGGGGACGGGAGACCCAGTACTTC.

This sequence joins TRBV2 and TRBJ2-1, with 7 bases identical to TRBD1. The CDR3 runs 13 residues. Trimming took 3 bases from V and 7 from J; bases not matched to a gene: 3. The germline CDR1 and CDR2 sequences are SNHLY and FYNNEI. The CDR3 nucleotides read TGTGCCAGCAGTGAGGACAGGCTGAATGAGCAGTTCTTC. It codes for CASSEDRLNEQFF.

The genes are TRBV27 and TRBJ2-7; D is undetermined. The CDR3 is made up of 11 amino acids. CDR1 is MNHEY and CDR2 is SMNVEV in the germline V gene (reference sequence). Trimming left V 4 bases short and J 4 bases short, with 5 bases between. The CDR3 spells CASSSQYEQYF. For the CDR3, the DNA is TGTGCCAGCAGTTCTCAATACGAGCAGTACTTC.

To note about this clone: The identical CDR3 is also encoded by other nucleotide sequences in the sample. The V and J genes are TRBV5-1 and TRBJ2-1; TRBD1 might be the D (6 bases). The CDR3 runs to 13 residues. Germline V gene data show CDR1 as SGHRS and CDR2 as YFSETQ. Trimming took 1 base from V and 4 from J, leaving 6 bases between them. The CDR3 reads CASSLQGYNEQFF. As DNA, the CDR3 is TGCGCCAGCAGCTTGCAGGGGTACAATGAGCAGTTCTTC.

The chain couples TRBV2 to TRBJ2-7; D is perhaps TRBD1 (5 bases). The CDR3 totals 15 residues. Germline V gene data show CDR1 as SNHLY and CDR2 as FYNNEI. The ends were cut back, 1 base at V and 6 bases at J, with 16 bases in the middle. The CDR3 region has the DNA TGTGCCAGCAGTGAAGACGAAAAAAGGGGCTCCGAGCAGTACTTC. This codes for CASSEDEKRGSEQYF.

This clone came up a few times. V and J are TRBV6-1 and TRBJ2-5; D is possibly TRBD1 (5 bases). From germline, CDR1 is MNHNS and CDR2 SASEGT. The CDR3 consists of 13 residues. Trimming pared 5 bases from V and 3 bases from J, leaving 10 bases between. DNA for the CDR3: TGTGCCAGCAGTCGGGTACAGGAAGAGACCCAGTACTTC. Translating gives CASSRVQEETQYF.

The genes are TRBV7-3 and TRBJ2-1, with D perhaps being TRBD1 or TRBD2 (6 bases each). This CDR3 is built from 14 residues. In germline, CDR1 is SGHTA, CDR2 FQGTGA. V was trimmed by 5 bases and J by 8 bases, leaving 16 bases between them. CDR3 in DNA: TGTGCCAGCAGCCCGACCGGGGGCAACGATGAGCAGTTCTTC. Translated, it gives CASSPTGGNDEQFF. The whole variable domain, remainder taken from reference TRBV7-3 and TRBJ2-1, is GAGVSQTPSNKVTEKGKYVELRCDPISGHTALYWYRQSLGQGPEFLIYFQGTGAADDSGLPNDRFFAVRPEGSVSTLKIQRTERGDSAVYLCASSPTGGNDEQFFGPGTRLTVL.